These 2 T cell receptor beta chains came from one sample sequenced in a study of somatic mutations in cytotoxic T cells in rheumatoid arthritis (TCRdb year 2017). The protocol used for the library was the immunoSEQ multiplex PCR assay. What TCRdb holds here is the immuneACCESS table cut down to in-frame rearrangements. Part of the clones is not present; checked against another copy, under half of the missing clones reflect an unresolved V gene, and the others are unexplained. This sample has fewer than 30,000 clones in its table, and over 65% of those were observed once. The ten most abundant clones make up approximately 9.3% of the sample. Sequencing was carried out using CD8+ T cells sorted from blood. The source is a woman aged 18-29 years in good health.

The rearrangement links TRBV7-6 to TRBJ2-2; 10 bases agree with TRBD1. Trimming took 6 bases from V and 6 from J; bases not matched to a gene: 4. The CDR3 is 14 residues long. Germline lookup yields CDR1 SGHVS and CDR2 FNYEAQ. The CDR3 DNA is TGTGCCAGCAGTCCGACAGGGGGCCCCGGGGAGCTGTTTTTT. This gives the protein CASSPTGGPGELFF. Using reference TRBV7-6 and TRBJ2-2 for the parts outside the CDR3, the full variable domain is GAGVSQSPRYKVTKRGQDVALRCDPISGHVSLYWYRQALGQGPEFLTYFNYEAQQDKSGLPNDRFSAERPEGSISTLTIQRTEQRDSAMYRCASSPTGGPGELFFGEGSRLTVL.

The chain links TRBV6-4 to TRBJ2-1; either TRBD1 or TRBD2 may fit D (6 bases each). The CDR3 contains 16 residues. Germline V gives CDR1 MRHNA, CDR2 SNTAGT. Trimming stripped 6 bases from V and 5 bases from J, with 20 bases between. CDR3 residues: CASSNSIEGGNNEQFF. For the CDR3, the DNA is TGTGCCAGCAGCAACTCAATAGAGGGGGGCAACAATGAGCAGTTCTTC.